This T cell receptor (beta chain) was retrieved from a study of early T cells in non-severe SARS-CoV-2 infection. MiXCR, run by TCRdb on the 5' RACE reads, gives a single entry per CDR3 protein. The sample lists 20,000 to 25,000 distinct CDR3 sequences, about 4.8% seen once, with 5% to 7.5% in the top ten. This clonotype has a count of ten or more. The sequence came from an adult who was a healthcare worker with PCR-confirmed SARS-CoV-2 infection or an uninfected control (not recorded which). The sample consisted of whole blood.

This chain's CDR3 is CASSLRRGDNTEAFF. The CDR3 DNA follows: TGTGCCAGCAGCCTCAGGAGGGGGGACAACACTGAAGCTTTCTTT. The J gene is TRBJ1-1, the V gene TRBV28, with TRBD1 as a possible D gene (6 bases). V lost 6 bases and J 2 bases, leaving 16 bases between the germline ends. The CDR3 contains 15 residues. Germline CDR1 MDHEN, CDR2 SYDVKM.